This T cell receptor (beta chain) was recorded in a study of T cell responses to AZD1222 COVID-19 vaccine. Generated by immunoSEQ multiplex PCR, the TCRdb table keeps only in-frame clones and is missing some. The sample has 100,000 or so clones; around 89% are singletons. Germline V gene data show CDR1 as MNHNY and CDR2 as SVGAGI (reference sequence). The CDR3 covers 16 residues. The ends were cut back, 5 bases at V and 0 bases at J, with 13 bases in the middle. Study conclusions and caveats: Along spike, vaccine-associated CD4 TCRs were found throughout, with dominance at 160-218 and 743-854. White British donors predominated, females outnumbered males, and clonal diversity was possibly underestimated.

About this clone: Its antigen is as yet unknown.

The TCR sequence derives from an adult who received the AZD1222 COVID-19 vaccine. The source was peripheral blood, collected 28 days after the second AZD1222 dose. The V gene is TRBV6-6, the J gene TRBJ2-2; TRBD1 is a possible D gene (5 bases). For the CDR3, the DNA is TGTGCCAGCAGTCGGCGACAGAGCGCGAACACCGGGGAGCTGTTTTTT. Encoded protein: CASSRRQSANTGELFF.